This T cell receptor beta chain was documented in a study of T cells in Graves' hyperthyroidism and ophthalmopathy. At least ten counts were recorded for this clonotype. RNA transcripts yielded amplified TCR beta CDR3 regions. HTBI primers were used for first-round RT-PCR of the TCR CDR3. From the multiplex PCR reads, TCRdb called clonotypes with MiXCR, one entry per CDR3 protein. The sample yields about 200,000 distinct CDR3 sequences, approximately 17% seen once. Germline V gene lookup returns CDR1 MDHEN and CDR2 SYDVKM. The ends were cut back, 8 bases at V and 3 bases at J, with 16 bases in the middle. The CDR3 has 15 amino acids.

The specimen was blood. This TCR came from a man aged 45-65 years with Graves' hyperthyroidism. V usage is TRBV28 and J usage is TRBJ2-2; maybe TRBD2 (6 bases). The CDR3 nucleotides read TGTGCCAGCCGACCCCCTTTAGCGGACACCGGGGAGCTGTTTTTT. Its translation: CASRPPLADTGELFF.